The 24 T cell receptor beta chains listed next were all sequenced from one sample in a study of vaccination and CD4 T cells after COVID-19. The sample's treatment: approximately 9-day PBMC culture with coronavirus spike peptide pools or control peptides (ViraFEST assay). An Oncomine TCR Beta short-read assay was used to sequence the DNA from cultured CD4+ T cells. TCRdb re-called the PCR reads with MiXCR, one entry per CDR3 protein. The sample shows 15,000 to 20,000 distinct CDR3 sequences, approximately 40% of them seen only once. These receptors lack a known antigen. The sample here was CD4+ T cells from blood, cultured in vitro, taken before SARS-CoV-2 vaccination. These receptors originate from a human donor who received a COVID-19 vaccine.

The chain is built from TRBV14 and TRBJ2-7; 10 positions agree with TRBD2. The CDR3 contains 15 residues. The germline V gene has CDR1 SGHDN and CDR2 FVKESK. The junction had 4 bases not matched to a gene; V was cut back by 5 bases and J by 0 bases. CDR3 bases: TGTGCCAGCAGCAAAGGACTAGCGGTCTCCTACGAGCAGTACTTC. This gives the protein CASSKGLAVSYEQYF.

The sample holds a few counts of this clonotype. The chain uses TRBV7-9 and TRBJ2-5, with 10 positions matching TRBD2. The J segment lost 1 base and the V segment lost 3 bases, leaving 2 bases of the junction unmatched. The CDR3 contains 15 residues. Germline assignment: CDR1 SEHNR and CDR2 FQNEAQ (reference sequence). The CDR3 nucleotides read TGTGCCAGCAGCTTTATAGCGGGGGGCCAAGAGACCCAGTACTTC. Its protein product is CASSFIAGGQETQYF.

V gene TRBV5-1 combines with J gene TRBJ2-5; the D gene is possibly TRBD2 (6 bases). The CDR3 contains 14 residues. Germline CDR1 reads SGHRS; CDR2 reads YFSETQ. Trimming left V 0 bases short and J 3 bases short, with 9 bases between. The CDR3 protein is CASSLAAGKETQYF. The CDR3 nucleotides are TGCGCCAGCAGCTTGGCAGCGGGTAAAGAGACCCAGTACTTC.

This clonotype was recorded only once. The V gene is TRBV5-1, the J gene TRBJ2-5; the match to TRBD1 covers 8 bases. V trimming: 0 bases; J trimming: 1 base; junction bases outside the gene matches: 5. Germline V gene sequence: CDR1 SGHRS, CDR2 YFSETQ. This CDR3 has 16 amino acids. CDR3 in amino acids: CASSLDPGQAQETQYF. DNA for the CDR3: TGCGCCAGCAGCTTGGATCCGGGACAGGCCCAAGAGACCCAGTACTTC.

The chain recombines TRBV25-1 with TRBJ2-1; no clear D gene. Per germline, CDR1 MGHDK and CDR2 SYGVNS. The CDR3 is made up of 12 amino acids. V gave up 7 bases and J gave up 4 bases, with 8 bases separating them. CDR3 nucleotides: TGTGCCAGCACCCCTGATTACAATGAGCAGTTCTTC. Translation gives CASTPDYNEQFF.

This clonotype is medium-sized by share. The gene calls are TRBV20-1 and TRBJ1-5; 8 nucleotides align to TRBD1. The CDR3 runs to 16 residues. The ends lost 1 base at V and 2 bases at J; junction bases unmatched: 7. CDR1 and CDR2 from the germline V gene are DFQATT and SNEGSKA (reference sequence). CDR3 amino acids: CSARVPTGEGNQPQHF. The CDR3 bases are TGCAGTGCTAGAGTCCCGACAGGGGAAGGCAATCAGCCCCAGCATTTT.

The chain recombines TRBV20-1 with TRBJ1-4; D is possibly TRBD1 (5 bases). The germline V gene encodes CDR1 DFQATT and CDR2 SNEGSKA (reference sequence). The length of the CDR3 is 14 residues. Trimming cost V 4 bases and J 4 bases, with 13 bases left between them. The CDR3 sequence: CSATIRDFNEKLFF. CDR3 DNA sequence: TGCAGTGCTACAATCCGGGACTTTAATGAAAAACTGTTTTTT.

The chain employs TRBV3-1 and TRBJ2-2; possibly TRBD2 for D (5 bases). The ends were cut back, 4 bases at V and 1 base at J, with 16 bases in the middle. Germline CDR1 is LGHDT and CDR2 is YNNKEL (reference sequence). The length of the CDR3 is 17 residues. Here the CDR3 reads CASSPIWRGRNTGELFF. CDR3 in DNA: TGTGCCAGCAGCCCGATATGGAGAGGGAGGAACACCGGGGAGCTGTTTTTT.

The chain recombines TRBV20-1 with TRBJ2-1, with D unclear. CDR3 length: 15 amino acids. The V end was cut by 4 bases, the J end by 4 bases, with 17 bases between. The V gene's germline CDR1 is DFQATT and CDR2 SNEGSKA (reference sequence). The CDR3 region is CSAKVAERPYNEQFF. The DNA for the CDR3 is TGCAGTGCTAAAGTTGCGGAAAGACCGTACAATGAGCAGTTCTTC.

This clonotype was found a few times. The chain links TRBV5-4 to TRBJ2-5; weak D call: TRBD2 (7 bases). V lost 0 bases and J 13 bases, leaving 13 bases between the germline ends. This CDR3 region has 12 residues. Germline V gene lookup returns CDR1 SGHNT and CDR2 YYREEE (reference sequence). CDR3 in DNA: TGTGCCAGCAGCTTGGGGAAAGGGGGGGTGTACTTC. Translation: CASSLGKGGVYF.

This chain uses TRBV5-1 with TRBJ2-7, with D perhaps being TRBD1 or TRBD2 (5 bases each). Trimming removed 4 bases at V and 5 bases at J, with 13 bases between. This CDR3 comprises 13 residues. Germline CDR1 and CDR2: SGHRS and YFSETQ. The CDR3 is CASSIGTLDEQYF. CDR3 in DNA: TGCGCCAGCAGCATCGGGACCCTCGACGAGCAGTACTTC.

This chain joins TRBV19 and TRBJ1-5, with 10 bases lining up with TRBD1. Germline lookup yields CDR1 LNHDA and CDR2 SQIVND (reference sequence). The CDR3 is 15 amino acids. Trimming took 7 bases from V and 6 from J; bases not matched to a gene: 9. CDR3: CASMGTGVGFQPQHF. As DNA, the CDR3 is TGTGCCAGTATGGGGACAGGGGTAGGGTTTCAGCCCCAGCATTTT.

The genes are TRBV5-1 and TRBJ2-5; 8 bases agree with TRBD2. V was pared by 4 bases and J by 3 bases, with 17 bases of the junction left unmatched. The germline V gene has CDR1 SGHRS and CDR2 YFSETQ. The length of the CDR3 is 18 residues. DNA for the CDR3: TGCGCCAGCAGCCCCAAGAGGCTAGCGGGCGCCGAGAAAGAGACCCAGTACTTC. Protein product: CASSPKRLAGAEKETQYF.

The chain employs TRBV6-1 and TRBJ1-6, with 7 bases aligning to TRBD1. V shed 1 base and J 0 bases; nucleotides not matched to a gene: 9. The CDR3 has 19 amino acids. CDR1 MNHNS and CDR2 SASEGT come from the germline V gene. CDR3 sequence reads: CASSEVPGQAASYNSPLHF. The DNA for the CDR3 is TGTGCCAGCAGTGAAGTGCCCGGACAGGCAGCCTCCTATAATTCACCCCTCCACTTT.

The chain joins TRBV27 to TRBJ2-1; 8 positions agree with TRBD2. The germline CDR1 and CDR2 sequences are MNHEY and SMNVEV (reference sequence). The junction had 9 bases not matched to a gene; V was cut back by 6 bases and J by 5 bases. This CDR3 region has 15 residues. The CDR3 loop reads CASRGISGVNNEQFF. As DNA, the CDR3 is TGTGCCAGCAGGGGGATTAGCGGGGTGAACAATGAGCAGTTCTTC.

This rearrangement joins TRBV7-8 to TRBJ2-3; no clear D gene. Trimming pared 5 bases from V and 3 bases from J, leaving 6 bases between. This CDR3 contains 12 residues. CDR1 and CDR2 from the germline V gene are SGHVS and FQNEAQ. CDR3 sequence (DNA): TGTGCCAGCAGCCCTGCAACAGATACGCAGTATTTT. Translated: CASSPATDTQYF.

The table lists this clonotype with a few counts. The rearrangement uses TRBV10-2 and TRBJ1-6, with 11 nucleotides matching TRBD1. Trimming took 2 bases from V and 8 from J; bases not matched to a gene: 8. The CDR3 is made up of 17 amino acids. The germline CDR1 and CDR2 sequences are WSHSY and SAAADI. CDR3 in amino acids: CASSEGAGGQGDSPLHF. CDR3 nucleotides: TGCGCCAGCAGTGAGGGGGCCGGGGGACAGGGGGATTCACCCCTCCACTTT.

This clonotype was counted between two and nine times. The gene calls are TRBV6-1 and TRBJ2-7, with 9 bases lining up with TRBD1. V dropped 6 bases and J dropped 4; count of bases not matched to a gene: 13. This CDR3 comprises 16 residues. In germline, CDR1 is MNHNS, CDR2 SASEGT. CDR3 protein: CASSLSGGTGLYEQYF. DNA of the CDR3: TGTGCCAGCAGCCTCTCTGGAGGGACAGGGCTATACGAGCAGTACTTC.

This clonotype appeared a few times. CDR3 region: CSARLVMSSDTQYF. The CDR3 DNA sequence: TGCAGTGCTAGACTAGTTATGAGTTCAGATACGCAGTATTTT. V and J are TRBV20-1 and TRBJ2-3; D gene uncertain. The CDR3 is 14 residues long. The germline gives CDR1 DFQATT, CDR2 SNEGSKA (reference sequence). Trimming shortened V by 2 bases and J by 4 bases, and 13 bases separated the two germline ends.

This clonotype was found a few times. The V gene is TRBV2, the J gene TRBJ1-2; 8 positions match TRBD1. The CDR3 is 14 amino acids. Germline assignment: CDR1 SNHLY and CDR2 FYNNEI. J was trimmed by 4 bases and V by 4 bases; bases with no gene match: 5. CDR3 residues: CASSGDRGVYGYTF. The CDR3 bases are TGTGCCAGCAGTGGAGACAGGGGTGTCTATGGCTACACCTTC.

This clonotype was detected only a few times. The chain is built from TRBV19 and TRBJ1-2; a weak D match, TRBD1 (6 bases). Germline CDR1 is LNHDA and CDR2 is SQIVND (reference sequence). With 3 bases removed from V and 6 bases from J, the gap between germline ends came to 11 bases. The CDR3 sequence is 13 residues long. The CDR3 region is CASSIIRGNGYTF. As DNA, the CDR3 is TGTGCCAGTAGTATTATAAGGGGGAATGGCTACACCTTC.

The chain joins TRBV2 to TRBJ1-5; 7 bases map to TRBD1. The CDR3 is made up of 18 amino acids. After removal of 4 bases from V and 0 bases from J, the junction contained 12 bases not matched to a gene. Germline CDR1 and CDR2: SNHLY and FYNNEI. The CDR3 protein is CASSGDSRGTYSNQPQHF. The CDR3 coding sequence is TGTGCCAGCAGTGGGGACAGCAGAGGAACCTATAGCAATCAGCCCCAGCATTTT.

The CDR3, as DNA: TGCGCCAGCAGTGCCCCCGGGACAGGGGGCACAGATACGCAGTATTTT. Its translation: CASSAPGTGGTDTQYF. V and J are TRBV10-1 and TRBJ2-3; 10 bases map to TRBD1. CDR1 is WNHNN and CDR2 is SYGVQD in the germline V gene (reference sequence). The V segment lost 4 bases and the J segment 1 base; nucleotides outside the gene matches: 5. The CDR3 is 16 amino acids.

This rearrangement joins TRBV2 to TRBJ1-5; TRBD1 matches at 7 bases. The J segment lost 6 bases and the V segment lost 6 bases, leaving 11 bases of the junction unmatched. The length of the CDR3 is 15 residues. The germline V gene encodes CDR1 SNHLY and CDR2 FYNNEI. CDR3 sequence reads: CASSRDREGRQPQHF. Here the CDR3 DNA reads TGTGCCAGCAGCCGCGACAGGGAGGGACGTCAGCCCCAGCATTTT. Complete variable domain (other parts from reference TRBV2 and TRBJ1-5): EPEVTQTPSHQVTQMGQEVILRCVPISNHLYFYWYRQILGQKVEFLVSFYNNEISEKSEIFDDQFSVERPDGSNFTLKIRSTKLEDSAMYFCASSRDREGRQPQHFGDGTRLSIL.